The source of this T cell receptor beta chain is a study of blood T cell repertoires in COVID-19. Study-wide context: The United States, Italy and Spain were the sources of the acute and convalescent COVID-19 samples. Sample material is recorded as cDNA or gDNA derived from T cells, B-cell-depleted T cells, or PBMCs.

Original analysis: From reference gene primer amplification, estimates of nucleated cell counts were derived. The protocol was immunoSEQ multiplex PCR, while the TCRdb copy is restricted to in-frame clones and leaves out a portion. Clonal size and the V and J genes are those of that table, whereas D and trimming came from the DNA. This sample has roughly 150,000 clones, with roughly 80% found just once. The CDR3 has 14 residues. The V segment lost 6 bases and the J segment 1 base; nucleotides outside the gene matches: 4. From germline, CDR1 is MNHEY and CDR2 SVGAGI. This TCR was recovered from a man in his 70s with active or convalescent COVID-19. What was sequenced was peripheral blood. The genes are TRBV6-5 and TRBJ2-3; 7 bases fit TRBD1. CDR3 loop: CASRATGGTDTQYF. Here the CDR3 DNA reads TGTGCCAGCAGAGCAACAGGGGGCACAGATACGCAGTATTTT.